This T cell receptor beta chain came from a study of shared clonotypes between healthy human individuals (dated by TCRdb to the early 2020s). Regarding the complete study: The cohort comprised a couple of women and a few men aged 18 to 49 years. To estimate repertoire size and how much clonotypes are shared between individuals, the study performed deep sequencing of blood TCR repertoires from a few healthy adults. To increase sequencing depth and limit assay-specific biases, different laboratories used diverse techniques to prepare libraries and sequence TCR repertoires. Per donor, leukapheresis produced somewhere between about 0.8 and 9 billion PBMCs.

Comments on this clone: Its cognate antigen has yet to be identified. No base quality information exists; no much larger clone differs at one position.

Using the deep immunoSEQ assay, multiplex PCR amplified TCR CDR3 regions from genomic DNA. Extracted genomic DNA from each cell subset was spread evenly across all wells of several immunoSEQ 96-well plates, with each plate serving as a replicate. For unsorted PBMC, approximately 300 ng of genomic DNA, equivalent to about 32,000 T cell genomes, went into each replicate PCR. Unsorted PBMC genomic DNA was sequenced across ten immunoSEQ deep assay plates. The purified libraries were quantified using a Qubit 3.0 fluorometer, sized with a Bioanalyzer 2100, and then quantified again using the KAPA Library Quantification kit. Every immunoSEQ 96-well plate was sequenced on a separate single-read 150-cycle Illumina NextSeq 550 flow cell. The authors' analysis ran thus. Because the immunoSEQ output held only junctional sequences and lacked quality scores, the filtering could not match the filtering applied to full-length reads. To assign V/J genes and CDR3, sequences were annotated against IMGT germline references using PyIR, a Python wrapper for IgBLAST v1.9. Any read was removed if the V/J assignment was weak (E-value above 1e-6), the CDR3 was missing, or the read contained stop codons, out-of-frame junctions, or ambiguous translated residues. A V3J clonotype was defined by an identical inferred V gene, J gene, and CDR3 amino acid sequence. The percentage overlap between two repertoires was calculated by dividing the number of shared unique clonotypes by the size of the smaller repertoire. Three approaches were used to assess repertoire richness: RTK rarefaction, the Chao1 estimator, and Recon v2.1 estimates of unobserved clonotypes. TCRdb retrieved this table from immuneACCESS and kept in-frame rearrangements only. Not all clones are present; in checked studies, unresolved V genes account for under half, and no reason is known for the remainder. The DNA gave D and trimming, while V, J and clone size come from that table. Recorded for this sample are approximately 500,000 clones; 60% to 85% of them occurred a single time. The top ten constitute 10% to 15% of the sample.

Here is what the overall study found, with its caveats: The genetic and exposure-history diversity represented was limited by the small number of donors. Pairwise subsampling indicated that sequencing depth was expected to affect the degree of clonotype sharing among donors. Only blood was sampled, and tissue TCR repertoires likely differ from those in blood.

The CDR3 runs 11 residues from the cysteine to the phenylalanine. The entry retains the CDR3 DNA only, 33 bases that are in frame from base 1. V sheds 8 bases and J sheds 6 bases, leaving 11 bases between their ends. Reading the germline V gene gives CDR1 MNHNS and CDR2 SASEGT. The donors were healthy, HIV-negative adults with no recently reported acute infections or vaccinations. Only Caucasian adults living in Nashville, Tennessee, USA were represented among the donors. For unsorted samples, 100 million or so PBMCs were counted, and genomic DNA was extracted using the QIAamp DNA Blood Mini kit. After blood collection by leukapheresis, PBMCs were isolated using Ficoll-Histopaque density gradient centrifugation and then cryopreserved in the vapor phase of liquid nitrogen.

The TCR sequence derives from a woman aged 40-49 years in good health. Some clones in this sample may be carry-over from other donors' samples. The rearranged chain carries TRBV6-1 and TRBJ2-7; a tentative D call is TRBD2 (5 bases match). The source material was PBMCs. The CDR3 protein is CASSLTTEQYF. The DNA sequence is TGTGCCAGCTCTTTGACTACCGAGCAGTACTTC.